Each of the 12 T cell receptor beta chains below was sequenced from the same sample in a study of T cells in Graves' hyperthyroidism and ophthalmopathy. Authors of the study amplified TCR beta CDR3 regions from RNA transcripts. TCR CDR3 underwent first-round RT-PCR with the HTBI primer set. TCRdb re-called the multiplex PCR reads through MiXCR, storing one row per CDR3 protein. The repertoire consists of about 590,000 distinct CDR3 sequences, with around 14% occurring once and the leading ten covering 7.3%. Sequencing input: blood. The receptors derive from a woman in her 30s with Graves' hyperthyroidism.

This clonotype was counted at least ten times. A junction end diverges from the germline sequence, so it may reflect a read error. The genes are TRBV2 and TRBJ2-7; 7 nucleotides match TRBD1. The CDR3 covers 15 residues. CDR1 and CDR2 from the germline V gene are SNHLY and FYNNEI. The DNA for the CDR3 is TGTGCCAGCAGCGAAGGGGGCTTATACTCCTACGAGCAGTACTTC. Translating gives CASSEGGLYSYEQYF.

V is TRBV20-1 and J is TRBJ2-1, with 8 bases that match TRBD2. The germline V gene encodes CDR1 DFQATT and CDR2 SNEGSKA (reference sequence). The ends lost 6 bases at V and 0 bases at J; junction bases unmatched: 4. CDR3 size: 14 residues. CDR3 DNA sequence: TGCAGTGCCCCAGCGGGAGACTCCTACAATGAGCAGTTCTTC. It yields the protein CSAPAGDSYNEQFF.

The chain recombines TRBV25-1 with TRBJ2-6; 7 bases line up with TRBD1. The V and J ends lost 4 bases and 0 bases, in that order; junction bases with no gene match: 9. The CDR3 spans 18 residues. Per germline, CDR1 MGHDK and CDR2 SYGVNS. The CDR3, as DNA: TGTGCCAGCAGTGGCTACGACAGGGTGAGCTCTGGGGCCAACGTCCTGACTTTC. Protein: CASSGYDRVSSGANVLTF.

This clonotype was recorded at least ten times. V is TRBV27 and J is TRBJ2-7; D perhaps matches TRBD1 (6 bases). Germline assignment: CDR1 MNHEY and CDR2 SMNVEV (reference sequence). V lost 4 bases, J lost 2 bases, and 9 bases lay in between. This CDR3 spans 13 amino acids. DNA of the CDR3: TGTGCCAGCAGTTACCGGGACACCTACGAGCAGTACTTC. Protein sequence: CASSYRDTYEQYF.

This clonotype was counted many times. This chain uses TRBV7-9 with TRBJ1-1; no firm D call. V lost 3 bases and J lost 6, with 8 bases in between. CDR1 and CDR2 from the germline V gene are SEHNR and FQNEAQ (reference sequence). This CDR3 contains 12 residues. CDR3 amino acids: CASSLSGSEAFF. The CDR3 DNA is TGTGCCAGCAGCTTGTCCGGATCTGAAGCTTTCTTT.

At least ten counts were recorded for this clonotype. The chain carries TRBV7-2 and TRBJ2-5; D is undetermined. The CDR3 runs 14 residues. CDR1 is SGHTA and CDR2 is FQGNSA in the germline V gene. V lost 4 bases, J lost 1 base, and 10 bases lay in between. The chain's CDR3 is CASSSLQSQETQYF. The DNA of the CDR3 is TGTGCCAGCAGCTCCCTTCAGTCCCAAGAGACCCAGTACTTC.

The chain recombines TRBV27 with TRBJ1-2, with D uncertain. The V end lost 6 bases, the J end lost 4 bases, and 27 bases lay between the germline ends. The CDR3 has 18 amino acids. In germline, CDR1 is MNHEY, CDR2 SMNVEV (reference sequence). CDR3 in amino acids: CASSPGGISPPFVYGYTF. The CDR3 nucleotides are TGTGCCAGCAGCCCCGGCGGGATTTCCCCCCCTTTTGTCTATGGCTACACCTTC.

With respect to this clonotype: A much larger clone is a single base away; this may be a read error. The gene calls are TRBV7-2 and TRBJ2-1; D may be TRBD2 (5 bases). This CDR3 spans 15 amino acids. Germline CDR1 is SGHTA and CDR2 is FQGNSA. The CDR3 DNA is TGTGCCAGCAGCTTAGCCCATAGCGACTACAATCAGCAGTTCTTC. It codes for CASSLAHSDYNQQFF.

This clonotype was seen ten or more times. V is TRBV7-2 and J is TRBJ2-2, with D perhaps TRBD1 (6 bases). The V gene's germline CDR1 is SGHTA and CDR2 FQGNSA. V lost 7 bases, J lost 4 bases, and 16 bases lay in between. The CDR3 covers 15 residues. CDR3 DNA: TGTGCCAGCAAAATCTCGTCAGGGGCCACCGGGGAGCTGTTTTTT. It codes for CASKISSGATGELFF.

This clonotype was recorded at least ten times. The rearrangement uses TRBV18 and TRBJ2-5; D not certain. This CDR3 is 11 amino acids long. CDR1 and CDR2 (germline): KGHSH, LQKENI. Trimming cost V 3 bases and J 5 bases, with 4 bases left between them. CDR3 sequence reads: CASSPMETQYF. CDR3 nucleotide sequence: TGTGCCAGCTCACCTATGGAGACCCAGTACTTC.

Ten or more counts support this clonotype. The rearrangement uses TRBV20-1 and TRBJ2-7; unclear D gene. The CDR3 totals 13 residues. V lost 6 bases, J lost 0 bases, and 12 bases lay in between. The germline V gene encodes CDR1 DFQATT and CDR2 SNEGSKA (reference sequence). The CDR3 spells CSALDSSSYEQYF. The CDR3 DNA follows: TGCAGTGCCCTTGACTCCAGCTCCTACGAGCAGTACTTC.

This clonotype was seen many times. The chain has TRBV10-3 and TRBJ1-2; maybe TRBD1 (5 bases). Germline values: CDR1 ENHRY, CDR2 SYGVKD. The CDR3 has 15 residues. V lost 4 bases to trimming and J lost 4 bases, with 16 bases between them. As DNA, the CDR3 is TGTGCCATCAGTGGGACATCGGGGCAAAGCTATGGCTACACCTTC. Amino acids: CAISGTSGQSYGYTF.